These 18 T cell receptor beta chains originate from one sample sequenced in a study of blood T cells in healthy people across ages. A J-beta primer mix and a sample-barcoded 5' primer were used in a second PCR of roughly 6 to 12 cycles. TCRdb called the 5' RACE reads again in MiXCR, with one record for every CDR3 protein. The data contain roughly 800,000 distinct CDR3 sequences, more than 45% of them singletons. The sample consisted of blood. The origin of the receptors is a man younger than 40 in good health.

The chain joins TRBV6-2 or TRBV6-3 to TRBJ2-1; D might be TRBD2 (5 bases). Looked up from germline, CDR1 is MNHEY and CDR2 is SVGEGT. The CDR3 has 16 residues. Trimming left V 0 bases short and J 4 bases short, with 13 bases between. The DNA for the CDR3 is TGTGCCAGCAGTTACTCTCAATTTAGCGCTTACAATGAGCAGTTCTTC. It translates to CASSYSQFSAYNEQFF.

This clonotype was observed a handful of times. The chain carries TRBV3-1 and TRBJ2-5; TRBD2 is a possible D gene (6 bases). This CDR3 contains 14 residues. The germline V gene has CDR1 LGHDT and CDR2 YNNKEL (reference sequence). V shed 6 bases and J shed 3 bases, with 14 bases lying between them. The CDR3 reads CASSQPGLEETQYF. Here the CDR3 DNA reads TGTGCCAGCAGTCAACCGGGACTGGAAGAGACCCAGTACTTC.

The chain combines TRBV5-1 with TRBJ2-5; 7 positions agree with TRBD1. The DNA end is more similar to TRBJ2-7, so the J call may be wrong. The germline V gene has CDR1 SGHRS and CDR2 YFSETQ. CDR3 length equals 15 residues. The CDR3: CASSPGTARNYEQYF. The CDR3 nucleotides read TGCGCCAGCAGCCCCGGGACAGCAAGGAATTACGAGCAGTACTTC.

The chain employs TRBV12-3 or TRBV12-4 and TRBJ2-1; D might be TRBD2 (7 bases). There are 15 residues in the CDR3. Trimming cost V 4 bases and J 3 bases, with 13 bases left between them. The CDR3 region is CASSWGRGNYNEQFF. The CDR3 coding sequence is TGTGCCAGCAGTTGGGGGCGGGGGAACTACAATGAGCAGTTCTTC.

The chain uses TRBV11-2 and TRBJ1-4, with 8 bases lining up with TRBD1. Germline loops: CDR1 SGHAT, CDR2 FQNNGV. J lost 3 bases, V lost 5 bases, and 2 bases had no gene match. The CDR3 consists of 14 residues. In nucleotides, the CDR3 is TGTGCCAGCAGCGCCAGGGGGCCTAATGAAAAACTGTTTTTT. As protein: CASSARGPNEKLFF.

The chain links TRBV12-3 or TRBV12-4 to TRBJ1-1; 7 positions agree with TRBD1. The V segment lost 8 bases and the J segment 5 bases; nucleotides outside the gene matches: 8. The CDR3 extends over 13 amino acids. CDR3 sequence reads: CASAWDSGTEAFF. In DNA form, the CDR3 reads TGTGCCAGCGCCTGGGACAGCGGAACTGAAGCTTTCTTT.

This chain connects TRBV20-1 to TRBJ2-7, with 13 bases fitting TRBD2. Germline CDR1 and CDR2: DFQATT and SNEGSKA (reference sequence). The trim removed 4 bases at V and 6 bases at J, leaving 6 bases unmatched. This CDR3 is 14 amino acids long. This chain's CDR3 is CSATGTSGNFEQYF. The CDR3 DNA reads TGCAGTGCTACCGGGACTAGCGGGAATTTCGAGCAGTACTTC.

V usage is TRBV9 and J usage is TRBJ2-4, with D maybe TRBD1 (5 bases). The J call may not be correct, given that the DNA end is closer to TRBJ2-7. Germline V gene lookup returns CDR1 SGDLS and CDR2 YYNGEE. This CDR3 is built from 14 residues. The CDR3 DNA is TGTGCCAGCAGCGTAGATTCAGGGTCCTACGAGCAGTACTTC. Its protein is CASSVDSGSYEQYF.

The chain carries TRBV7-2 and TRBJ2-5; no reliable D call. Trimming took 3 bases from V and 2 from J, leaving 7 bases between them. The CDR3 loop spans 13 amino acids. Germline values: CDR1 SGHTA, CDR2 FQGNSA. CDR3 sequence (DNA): TGTGCCAGCAGCTTTGCAGAGCAAGAGACCCAGTACTTC. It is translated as CASSFAEQETQYF.

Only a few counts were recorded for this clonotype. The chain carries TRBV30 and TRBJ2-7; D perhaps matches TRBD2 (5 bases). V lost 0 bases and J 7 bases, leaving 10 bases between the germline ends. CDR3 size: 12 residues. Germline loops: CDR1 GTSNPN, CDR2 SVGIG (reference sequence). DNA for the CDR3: TGTGCCTGGAGTGTAGGAACGGGAGAGCAGTACTTC. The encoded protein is CAWSVGTGEQYF.

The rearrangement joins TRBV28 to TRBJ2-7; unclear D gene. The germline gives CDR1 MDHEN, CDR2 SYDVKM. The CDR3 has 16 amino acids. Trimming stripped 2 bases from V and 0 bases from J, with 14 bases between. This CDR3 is CASSLPYGPSSYEQYF. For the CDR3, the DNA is TGTGCCAGCAGTTTACCCTACGGCCCTAGCTCCTACGAGCAGTACTTC.

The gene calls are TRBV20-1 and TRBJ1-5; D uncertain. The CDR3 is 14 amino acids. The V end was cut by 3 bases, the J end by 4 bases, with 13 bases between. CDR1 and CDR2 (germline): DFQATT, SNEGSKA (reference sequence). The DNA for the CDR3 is TGCAGTGCTAGGGCCTTGCGGGTTAATCAGCCCCAGCATTTT. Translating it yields CSARALRVNQPQHF.

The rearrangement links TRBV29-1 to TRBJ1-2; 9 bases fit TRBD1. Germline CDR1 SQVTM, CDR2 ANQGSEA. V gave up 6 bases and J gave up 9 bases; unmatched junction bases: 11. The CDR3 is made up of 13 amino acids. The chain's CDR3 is CSVGSDRGLSYTF. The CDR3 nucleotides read TGCAGCGTCGGGTCCGACAGGGGGTTAAGCTACACCTTC.

The CDR3 DNA sequence: TGTGCCAGCAGTGAAGGGACGGACTACTATGGCTACACCTTC. Translating gives CASSEGTDYYGYTF. The chain combines TRBV6-1 with TRBJ1-2; the D is unclear. CDR1 is MNHNS and CDR2 is SASEGT in the germline V gene. CDR3 length: 14 amino acids. Trimming took 1 base from V and 3 from J, leaving 9 bases between them.

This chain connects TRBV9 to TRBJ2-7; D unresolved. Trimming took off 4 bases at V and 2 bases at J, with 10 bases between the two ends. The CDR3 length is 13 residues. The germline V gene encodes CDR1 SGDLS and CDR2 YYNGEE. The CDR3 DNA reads TGTGCCAGCAGCCCGACACCAGCCTACGAGCAGTACTTC. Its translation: CASSPTPAYEQYF.

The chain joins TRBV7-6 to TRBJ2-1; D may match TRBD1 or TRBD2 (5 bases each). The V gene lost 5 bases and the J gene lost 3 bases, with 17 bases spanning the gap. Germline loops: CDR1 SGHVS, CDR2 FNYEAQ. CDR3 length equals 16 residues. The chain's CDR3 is CASSRSGPVDYNEQFF. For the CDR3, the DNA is TGTGCCAGCAGCAGATCGGGGCCGGTAGACTACAATGAGCAGTTCTTC.

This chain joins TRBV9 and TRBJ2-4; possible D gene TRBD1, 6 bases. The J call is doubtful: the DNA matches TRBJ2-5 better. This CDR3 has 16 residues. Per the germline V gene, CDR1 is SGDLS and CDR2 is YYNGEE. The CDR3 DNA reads TGTGCCAGCAGCGAGGGGGAGAGACGGACACAAGAGACCCAGTACTTC. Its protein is CASSEGERRTQETQYF.

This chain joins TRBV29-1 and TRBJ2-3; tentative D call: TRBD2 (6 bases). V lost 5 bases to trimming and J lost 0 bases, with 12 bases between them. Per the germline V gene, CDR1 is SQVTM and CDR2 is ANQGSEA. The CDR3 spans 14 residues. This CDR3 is CSVTASVSTDTQYF. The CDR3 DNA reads TGCAGCGTTACCGCTAGCGTAAGCACAGATACGCAGTATTTT.